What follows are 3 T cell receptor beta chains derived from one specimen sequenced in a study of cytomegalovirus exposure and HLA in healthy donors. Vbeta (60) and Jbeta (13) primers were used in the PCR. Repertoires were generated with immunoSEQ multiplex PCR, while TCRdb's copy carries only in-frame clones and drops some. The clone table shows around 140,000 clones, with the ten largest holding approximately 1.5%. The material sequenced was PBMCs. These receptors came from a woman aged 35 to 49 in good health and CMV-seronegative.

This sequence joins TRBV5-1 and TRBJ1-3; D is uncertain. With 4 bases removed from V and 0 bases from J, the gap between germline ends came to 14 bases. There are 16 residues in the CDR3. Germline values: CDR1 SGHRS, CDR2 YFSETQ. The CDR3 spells CASSPGNSNSGNTIYF. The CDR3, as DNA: TGCGCCAGCAGCCCGGGGAATTCTAACTCTGGAAACACCATATATTTT.

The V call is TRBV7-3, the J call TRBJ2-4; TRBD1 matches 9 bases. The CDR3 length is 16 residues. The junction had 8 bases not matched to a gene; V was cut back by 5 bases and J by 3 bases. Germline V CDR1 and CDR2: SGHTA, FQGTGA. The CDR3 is CASSPTGGAGKNIQYF. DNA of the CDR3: TGTGCCAGCAGCCCCACAGGGGGCGCCGGCAAAAACATTCAGTACTTC.

Here the CDR3 DNA reads TGCGCCAGCAGCCCCGGGAACACTAACACAGATACGCAGTATTTT. It codes for CASSPGNTNTDTQYF. The chain is built from TRBV4-1 and TRBJ2-3; weak D call: TRBD2 (5 bases). The CDR3 extends over 15 amino acids. The germline V and J ends were trimmed by 4 bases and 2 bases, with 13 bases remaining between them. Germline CDR1 reads MGHRA; CDR2 reads YSYEKL.